This TCR beta chain derives from a study of OX40 agonist ivuxolimab in advanced cancers. Overall study: Every patient in dose escalation had hepatocellular carcinoma, melanoma, renal cell or head and neck cancer. Enrollees could have had prior anti-PD-1, anti-PD-L1 or anti-CTLA-4 therapy, which 30% to 50% had received.

The V and J ends lost 1 base and 0 bases respectively, with 7 bases between them. The germline CDR1 and CDR2 sequences are SGHVS and FNYEAQ. The CDR3 runs 15 residues. The assay was immunoSEQ multiplex PCR, and TCRdb's table has in-frame clones only and misses some. The table includes 55,000 to 75,000 clones, roughly 92% detected once. Sequencing was performed on CD4+ or CD8+ T cells sorted from blood, taken in a trial of the OX40 agonist ivuxolimab. The clonotype was recovered from an adult with an advanced solid tumor such as melanoma, head and neck, liver or kidney cancer. J is TRBJ1-3 and V is TRBV7-6, with a weak D call TRBD1 (5 bases). The CDR3 sequence: CASSLGGVSGNTIYF. The CDR3 DNA sequence: TGTGCCAGCAGCTTAGGGGGGGTCTCTGGAAACACCATATATTTT.